This TCR beta chain emerged from a study of T-cell memory formation after mild COVID-19. The wider study: TCR clusters mostly belonged to single donors. General study points: CM and EM subsets held most contracting CD4+ clones; EMRA held CD8+ ones. There were some responding clones in pre-infection memory, which suggested that cross-reactive memory had joined.

Concerning this clonotype: The antigen is not known.

The trim removed 5 bases at V and 5 bases at J, leaving 5 bases unmatched. This CDR3 has 15 amino acids. After 5'RACE with constant-segment primers, TCR alpha and TCR beta cDNA libraries carrying sample barcodes and UMIs were obtained. TCRdb called the 5' RACE reads again in MiXCR, with one record for every CDR3 protein. The sample carries 220,000 or so distinct CDR3 sequences, over 9.5% recorded once. The sample was PBMCs or a T cell subset sorted from them (not recorded which). The genes are TRBV12-3 or TRBV12-4 and TRBJ1-4, with 10 bases identical to TRBD1. This TCR came from a man between 18 and 35 years old who had mild COVID-19 (a few samples of this study predate the infection). Cell type and time point are not known. In DNA form, the CDR3 reads TGTGCCAGCAGTAAACGGACAGGGGGAAATGAAAAACTGTTTTTT. This codes for CASSKRTGGNEKLFF.